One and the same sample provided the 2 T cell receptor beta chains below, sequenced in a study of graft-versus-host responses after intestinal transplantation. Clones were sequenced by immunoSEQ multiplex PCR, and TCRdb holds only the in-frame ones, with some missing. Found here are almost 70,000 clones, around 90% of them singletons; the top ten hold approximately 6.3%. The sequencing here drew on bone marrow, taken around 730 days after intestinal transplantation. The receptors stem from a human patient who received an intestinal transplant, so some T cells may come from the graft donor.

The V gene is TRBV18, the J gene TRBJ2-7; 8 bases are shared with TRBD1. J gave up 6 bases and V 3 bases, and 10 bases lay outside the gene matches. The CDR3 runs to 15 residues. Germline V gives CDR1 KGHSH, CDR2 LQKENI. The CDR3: CASSPFNDRGFEQYF. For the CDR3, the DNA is TGTGCCAGCTCACCGTTCAACGACAGGGGTTTCGAGCAGTACTTC.

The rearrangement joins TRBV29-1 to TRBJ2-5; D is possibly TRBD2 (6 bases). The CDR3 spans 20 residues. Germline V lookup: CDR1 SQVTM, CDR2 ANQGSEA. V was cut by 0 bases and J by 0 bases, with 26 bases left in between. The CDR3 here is CSVEDFPDSGEVLYQETQYF. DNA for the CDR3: TGCAGCGTTGAAGATTTTCCGGATTCCGGGGAGGTATTGTACCAAGAGACCCAGTACTTC.